Below are 8 T cell receptor beta chains sequenced from a single sample in a study of T-cell memory formation after mild COVID-19. MiXCR, applied by TCRdb to the 5' RACE reads, yields one record per CDR3 protein. This table holds about 58,000 distinct CDR3 sequences, about 27% found once. Input material: PBMCs or a T cell subset sorted from them (not recorded which). Source of these receptors: a man between 18 and 35 years old who had mild COVID-19 (a few samples of this study predate the infection). Cell type and time point are not known.

This clonotype turned up a few times. The rearrangement links TRBV6-2 or TRBV6-3 to TRBJ2-6; the D is unclear. From germline, CDR1 is MNHEY and CDR2 SVGEGT. With 6 bases removed from V and 0 bases from J, the gap between germline ends came to 9 bases. The CDR3 totals 15 residues. The CDR3 reads CASSPVNSGANVLTF. The CDR3 nucleotides are TGTGCCAGCAGCCCGGTGAACTCTGGGGCCAACGTCCTGACTTTC.

This CDR3 reads CASSLLGSGVEQFF. The CDR3 DNA is TGTGCCAGCAGTTTATTAGGTAGCGGGGTTGAGCAGTTCTTC. The chain carries TRBV12-3 or TRBV12-4 and TRBJ2-1; TRBD2 matches 8 bases. The junction had 6 bases not matched to a gene; V was cut back by 2 bases and J by 9 bases. This CDR3 spans 14 amino acids.

This clonotype was observed a handful of times. The rearrangement links TRBV12-3 or TRBV12-4 to TRBJ2-2, with a possible D match to TRBD2 (7 bases). V lost 6 bases to trimming and J lost 6 bases, with 14 bases between them. This CDR3 comprises 14 residues. CDR3: CASRLGGPAGELFF. DNA for the CDR3: TGTGCCAGCAGACTGGGGGGGCCCGCCGGGGAGCTGTTTTTT.

In this sample, this clonotype turned up a few times. The chain joins TRBV20-1 to TRBJ2-5; 8 positions agree with TRBD2. Looked up from germline, CDR1 is DFQATT and CDR2 is SNEGSKA (reference sequence). There are 13 residues in the CDR3. The J segment lost 9 bases and the V segment lost 1 base, leaving 7 bases of the junction unmatched. The CDR3 sequence is CSARVSGEEAQYF. DNA of the CDR3: TGCAGTGCTAGAGTTAGCGGGGAGGAGGCCCAGTACTTC.

Only a few counts were recorded for this clonotype. V gene TRBV4-3 combines with J gene TRBJ2-1; 8 nucleotides match TRBD2. Germline trimming cut 0 bases from V and 2 bases from J; bases unmatched to any gene: 9. The length of the CDR3 is 18 residues. From germline, CDR1 is LGHNA and CDR2 YSLEER. The chain's CDR3 is CASSQDDSSGGPYNEQFF. As DNA, the CDR3 is TGCGCCAGCAGCCAAGACGACTCCAGCGGGGGCCCCTACAATGAGCAGTTCTTC.

This clonotype appeared many times. The rearrangement links TRBV9 to TRBJ2-7, with no clear D. The germline V and J ends were trimmed by 3 bases and 2 bases, with 15 bases remaining between them. The CDR3 is 15 amino acids. Germline V CDR1 and CDR2: SGDLS, YYNGEE. The CDR3 loop is CASSADVSRAYEQYF. CDR3 sequence (DNA): TGTGCCAGCAGCGCGGACGTCAGCCGGGCCTACGAGCAGTACTTC.

The chain uses TRBV7-2 and TRBJ1-4; D is ambiguous. With 1 base removed from V and 10 bases from J, the gap between germline ends came to 10 bases. Per germline, CDR1 SGHTA and CDR2 FQGNSA. The CDR3 is 13 amino acids. This chain's CDR3 is CASSLVPEGKLFF. The CDR3 DNA follows: TGTGCCAGCAGCTTAGTACCCGAGGGAAAACTGTTTTTT.

The V and J genes are TRBV7-6 and TRBJ1-5, with a tentative D call TRBD1 (5 bases). The germline V gene encodes CDR1 SGHVS and CDR2 FNYEAQ. The V and J ends lost 5 bases and 4 bases respectively, with 12 bases between them. The CDR3 spans 14 residues. The DNA of the CDR3 is TGTGCCAGCAGCGATGCCAGGGAAAATCAGCCCCAGCATTTT. It codes for CASSDARENQPQHF.